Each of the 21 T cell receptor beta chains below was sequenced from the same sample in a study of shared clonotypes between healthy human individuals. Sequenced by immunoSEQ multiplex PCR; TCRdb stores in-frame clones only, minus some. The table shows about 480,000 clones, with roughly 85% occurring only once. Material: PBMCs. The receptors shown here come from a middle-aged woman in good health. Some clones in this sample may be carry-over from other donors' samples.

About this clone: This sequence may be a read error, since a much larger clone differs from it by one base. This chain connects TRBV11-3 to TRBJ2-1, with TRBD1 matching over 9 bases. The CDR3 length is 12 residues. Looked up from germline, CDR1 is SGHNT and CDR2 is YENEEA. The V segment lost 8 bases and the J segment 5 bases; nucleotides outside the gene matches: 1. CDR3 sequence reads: CASGTGNNEQFF. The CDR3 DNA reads TGTGCCAGCGGGACAGGGAACAATGAGCAGTTCTTC. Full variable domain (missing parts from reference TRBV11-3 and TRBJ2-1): EAGVVQSPRYKIIEKKQPVAFWCNPISGHNTLYWYLQNLGQGPELLIRYENEEAVDDSQLPKDRFSAERLKGVDSTLKIQPAELGDSAVYLCASGTGNNEQFFGPGTRLTVL.

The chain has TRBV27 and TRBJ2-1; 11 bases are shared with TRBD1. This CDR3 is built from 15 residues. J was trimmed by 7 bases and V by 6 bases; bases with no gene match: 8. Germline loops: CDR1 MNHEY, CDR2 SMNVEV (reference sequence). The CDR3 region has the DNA TGTGCCAGCAGCACCGGGACAGGGGGTAGAAATGAGCAGTTCTTC. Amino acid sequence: CASSTGTGGRNEQFF.

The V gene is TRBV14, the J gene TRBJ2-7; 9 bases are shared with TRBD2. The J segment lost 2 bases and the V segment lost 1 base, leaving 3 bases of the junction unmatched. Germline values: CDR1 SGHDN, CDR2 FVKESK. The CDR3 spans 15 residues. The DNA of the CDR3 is TGTGCCAGCAGCCAAGGTGAGCGGGAGGCCTACGAGCAGTACTTC. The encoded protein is CASSQGEREAYEQYF.

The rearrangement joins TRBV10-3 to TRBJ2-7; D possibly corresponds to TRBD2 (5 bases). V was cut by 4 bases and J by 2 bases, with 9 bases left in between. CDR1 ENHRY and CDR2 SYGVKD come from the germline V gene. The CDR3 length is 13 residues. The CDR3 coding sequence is TGTGCCATCAGTGGGTCCGGGGCCTACGAGCAGTACTTC. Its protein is CAISGSGAYEQYF.

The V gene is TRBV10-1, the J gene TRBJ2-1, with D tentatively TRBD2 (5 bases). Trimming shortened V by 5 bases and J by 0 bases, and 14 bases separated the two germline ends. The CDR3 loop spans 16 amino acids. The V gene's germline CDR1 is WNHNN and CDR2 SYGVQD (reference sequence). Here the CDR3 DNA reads TGCGCCAGCAGTAAAGCGGTCCCAAGCTCCTACAATGAGCAGTTCTTC. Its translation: CASSKAVPSSYNEQFF.

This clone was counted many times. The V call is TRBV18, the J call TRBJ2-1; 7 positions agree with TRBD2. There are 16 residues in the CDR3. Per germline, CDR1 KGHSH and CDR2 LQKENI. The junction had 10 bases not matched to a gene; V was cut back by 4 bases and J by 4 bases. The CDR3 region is CASSRILAGRYNEQFF. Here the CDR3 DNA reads TGTGCCAGCTCACGAATTCTAGCCGGGAGGTACAATGAGCAGTTCTTC.

The CDR3 sequence is CASSLGGQRANYGYTF. The DNA for the CDR3 is TGCGCCAGCAGCTTGGGGGGACAGAGAGCTAACTATGGCTACACCTTC. V is TRBV5-1 and J is TRBJ1-2, with TRBD1 identical over 7 bases. V lost 0 bases to trimming and J lost 0 bases; unmatched junction nucleotides: 5. From germline, CDR1 is SGHRS and CDR2 YFSETQ. The CDR3 is 16 residues long.

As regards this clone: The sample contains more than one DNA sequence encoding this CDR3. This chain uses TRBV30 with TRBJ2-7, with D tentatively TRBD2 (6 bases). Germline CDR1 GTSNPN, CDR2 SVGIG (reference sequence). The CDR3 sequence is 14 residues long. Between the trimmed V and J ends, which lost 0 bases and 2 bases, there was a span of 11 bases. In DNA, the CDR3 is TGTGCCTGGAGTGTTAGGGGACTGCCCTACGAGCAGTACTTC. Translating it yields CAWSVRGLPYEQYF.

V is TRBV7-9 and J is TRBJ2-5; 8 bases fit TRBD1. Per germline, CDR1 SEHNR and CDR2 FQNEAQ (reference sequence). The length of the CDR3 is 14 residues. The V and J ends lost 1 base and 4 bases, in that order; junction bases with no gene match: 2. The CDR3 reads CASSLGTGRETQYF. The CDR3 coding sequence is TGTGCCAGCAGCTTAGGGACAGGGAGAGAGACCCAGTACTTC. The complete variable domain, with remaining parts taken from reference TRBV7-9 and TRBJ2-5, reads DTGVSQNPRHKITKRGQNVTFRCDPISEHNRLYWYRQTLGQGPEFLTYFQNEAQLEKSRLLSDRFSAERPKGSFSTLEIQRTEQGDSAMYLCASSLGTGRETQYFGPGTRLLVL.

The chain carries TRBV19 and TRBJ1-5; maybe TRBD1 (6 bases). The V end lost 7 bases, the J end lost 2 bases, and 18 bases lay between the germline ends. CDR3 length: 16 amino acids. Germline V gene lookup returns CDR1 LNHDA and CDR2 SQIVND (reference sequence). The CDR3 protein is CASISRDNLGNQPQHF. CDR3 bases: TGTGCCAGTATCTCAAGGGACAATCTTGGCAATCAGCCCCAGCATTTT.

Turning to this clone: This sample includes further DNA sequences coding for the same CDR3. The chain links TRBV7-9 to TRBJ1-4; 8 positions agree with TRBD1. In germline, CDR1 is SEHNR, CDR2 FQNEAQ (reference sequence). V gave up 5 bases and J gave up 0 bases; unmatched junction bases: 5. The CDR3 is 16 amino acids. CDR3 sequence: CASSLGQAATNEKLFF. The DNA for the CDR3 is TGTGCCAGCAGCCTGGGACAGGCTGCAACTAATGAAAAACTGTTTTTT.

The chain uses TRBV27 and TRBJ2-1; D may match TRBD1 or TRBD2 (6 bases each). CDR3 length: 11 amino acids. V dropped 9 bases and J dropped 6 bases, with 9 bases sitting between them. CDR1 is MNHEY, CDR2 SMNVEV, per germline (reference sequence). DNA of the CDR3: TGTGCCAGTGGAGGGGGCAATGAGCAGTTCTTC. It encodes CASGGGNEQFF.

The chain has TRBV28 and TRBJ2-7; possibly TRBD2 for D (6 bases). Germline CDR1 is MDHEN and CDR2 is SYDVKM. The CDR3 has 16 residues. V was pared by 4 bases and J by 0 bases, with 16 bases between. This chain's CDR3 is CASSSLGRGNSYEQYF. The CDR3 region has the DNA TGTGCCAGCAGTTCCTTGGGCCGGGGGAACTCCTACGAGCAGTACTTC.

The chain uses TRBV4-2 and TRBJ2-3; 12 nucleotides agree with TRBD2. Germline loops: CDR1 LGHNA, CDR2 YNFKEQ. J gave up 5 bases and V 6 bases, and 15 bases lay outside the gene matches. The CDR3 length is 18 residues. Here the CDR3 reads CASSPGLAGPMGGDTQYF. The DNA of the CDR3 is TGTGCCAGCAGTCCGGGACTAGCGGGTCCCATGGGGGGAGATACGCAGTATTTT.

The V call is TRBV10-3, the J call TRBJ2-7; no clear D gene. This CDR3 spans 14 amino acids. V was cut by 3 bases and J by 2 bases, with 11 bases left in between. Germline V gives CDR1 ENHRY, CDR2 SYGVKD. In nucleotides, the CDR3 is TGTGCCATCAGTGACAGGCTCCCCCCCTACGAGCAGTACTTC. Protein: CAISDRLPPYEQYF.

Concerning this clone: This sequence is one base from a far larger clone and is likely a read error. As DNA, the CDR3 is TGTGCCAGCGGCGGAACAGGGGAGACCCAGTACTTC. Translated: CASGGTGETQYF. The chain is built from TRBV2 and TRBJ2-5, with D possibly being TRBD1 (6 bases). Trimming cost V 8 bases and J 5 bases, with 12 bases left between them. This CDR3 region has 12 residues. Germline V CDR1 and CDR2: SNHLY, FYNNEI.

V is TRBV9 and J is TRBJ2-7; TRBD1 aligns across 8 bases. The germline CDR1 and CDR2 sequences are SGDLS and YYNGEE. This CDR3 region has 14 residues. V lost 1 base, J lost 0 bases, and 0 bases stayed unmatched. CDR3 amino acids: CASSVTGGSYEQYF. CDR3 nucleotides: TGTGCCAGCAGCGTAACAGGGGGCTCCTACGAGCAGTACTTC.

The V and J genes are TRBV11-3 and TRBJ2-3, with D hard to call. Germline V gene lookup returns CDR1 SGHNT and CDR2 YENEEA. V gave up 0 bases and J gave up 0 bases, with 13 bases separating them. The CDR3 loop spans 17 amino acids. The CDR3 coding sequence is TGTGCCAGCAGCTTAGAGGGCAGGAGAGCTAGCACAGATACGCAGTATTTT. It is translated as CASSLEGRRASTDTQYF. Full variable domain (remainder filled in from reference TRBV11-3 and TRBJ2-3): EAGVVQSPRYKIIEKKQPVAFWCNPISGHNTLYWYLQNLGQGPELLIRYENEEAVDDSQLPKDRFSAERLKGVDSTLKIQPAELGDSAVYLCASSLEGRRASTDTQYFGPGTRLTVL.

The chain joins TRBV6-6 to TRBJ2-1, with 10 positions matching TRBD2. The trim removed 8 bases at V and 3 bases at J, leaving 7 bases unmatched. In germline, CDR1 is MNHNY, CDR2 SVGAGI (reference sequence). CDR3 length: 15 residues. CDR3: CASGPSGSIYNEQFF. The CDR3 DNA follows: TGTGCCAGCGGGCCTAGCGGGAGTATCTACAATGAGCAGTTCTTC.

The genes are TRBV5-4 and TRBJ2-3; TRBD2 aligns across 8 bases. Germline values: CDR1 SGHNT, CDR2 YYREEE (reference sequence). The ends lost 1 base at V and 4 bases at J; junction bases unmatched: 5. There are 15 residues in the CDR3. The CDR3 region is CASSLRSGSADTQYF. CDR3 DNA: TGTGCCAGCAGCTTGCGGAGCGGGAGTGCAGATACGCAGTATTTT.

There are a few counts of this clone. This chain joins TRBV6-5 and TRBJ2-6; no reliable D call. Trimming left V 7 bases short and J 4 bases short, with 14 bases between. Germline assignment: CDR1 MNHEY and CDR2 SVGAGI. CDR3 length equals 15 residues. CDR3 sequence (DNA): TGTGCCAGCACCGACGTCCTCACCGGGGCCAACGTCCTGACTTTC. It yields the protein CASTDVLTGANVLTF.